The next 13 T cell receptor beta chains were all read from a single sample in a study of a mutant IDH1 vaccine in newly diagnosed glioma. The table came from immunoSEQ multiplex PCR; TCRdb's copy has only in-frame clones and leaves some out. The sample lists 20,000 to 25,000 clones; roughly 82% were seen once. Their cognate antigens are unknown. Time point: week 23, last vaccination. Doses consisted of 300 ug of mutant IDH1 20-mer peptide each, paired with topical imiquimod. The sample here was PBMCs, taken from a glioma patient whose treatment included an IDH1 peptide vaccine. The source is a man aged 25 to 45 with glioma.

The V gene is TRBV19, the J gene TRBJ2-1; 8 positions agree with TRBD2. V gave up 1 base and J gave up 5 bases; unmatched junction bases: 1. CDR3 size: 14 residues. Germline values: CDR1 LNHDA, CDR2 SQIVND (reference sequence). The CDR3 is CASSIAGGHNEQFF. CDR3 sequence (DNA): TGTGCCAGTAGTATAGCGGGAGGGCACAATGAGCAGTTCTTC.

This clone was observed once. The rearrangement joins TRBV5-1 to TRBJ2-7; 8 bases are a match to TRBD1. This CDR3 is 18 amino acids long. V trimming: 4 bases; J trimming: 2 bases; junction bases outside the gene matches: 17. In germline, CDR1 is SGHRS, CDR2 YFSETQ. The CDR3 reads CASSPRTGRTVLTYEQYF. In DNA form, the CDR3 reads TGCGCCAGCAGCCCTAGGACAGGGAGGACCGTCCTAACCTACGAGCAGTACTTC.

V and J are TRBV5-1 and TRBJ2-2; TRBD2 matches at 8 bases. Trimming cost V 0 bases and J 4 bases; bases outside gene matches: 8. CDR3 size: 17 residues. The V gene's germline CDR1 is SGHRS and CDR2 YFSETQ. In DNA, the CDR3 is TGCGCCAGCAGCTTGGAGTCTCCTAGCGGGCGCACCGGGGAGCTGTTTTTT. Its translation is CASSLESPSGRTGELFF.

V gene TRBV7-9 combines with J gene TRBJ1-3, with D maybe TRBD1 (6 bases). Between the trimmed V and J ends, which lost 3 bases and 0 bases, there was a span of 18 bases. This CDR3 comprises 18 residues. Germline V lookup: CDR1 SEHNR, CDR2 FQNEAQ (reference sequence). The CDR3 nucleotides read TGTGCCAGCAGCTTTCCCCCTTGGCAGGGGCTCTCTGGAAACACCATATATTTT. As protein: CASSFPPWQGLSGNTIYF.

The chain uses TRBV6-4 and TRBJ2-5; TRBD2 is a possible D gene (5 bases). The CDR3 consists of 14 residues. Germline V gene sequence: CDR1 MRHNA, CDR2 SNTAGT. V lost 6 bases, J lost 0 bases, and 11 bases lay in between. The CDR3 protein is CASSRTSYQETQYF. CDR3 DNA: TGTGCCAGCAGCCGAACTAGTTACCAAGAGACCCAGTACTTC.

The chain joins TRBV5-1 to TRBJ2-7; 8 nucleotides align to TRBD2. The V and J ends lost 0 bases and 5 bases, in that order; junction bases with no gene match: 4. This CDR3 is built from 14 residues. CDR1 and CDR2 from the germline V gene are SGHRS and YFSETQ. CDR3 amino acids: CASSLGREVDEQYF. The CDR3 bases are TGCGCCAGCAGCTTGGGGCGGGAGGTCGACGAGCAGTACTTC.

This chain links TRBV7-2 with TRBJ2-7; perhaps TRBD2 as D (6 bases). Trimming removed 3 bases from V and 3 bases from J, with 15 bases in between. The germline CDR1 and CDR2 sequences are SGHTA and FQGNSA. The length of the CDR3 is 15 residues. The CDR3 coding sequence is TGTGCCAGCAGCTTGACGACGGGGGAGAGCTACGAGCAGTACTTC. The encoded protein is CASSLTTGESYEQYF.

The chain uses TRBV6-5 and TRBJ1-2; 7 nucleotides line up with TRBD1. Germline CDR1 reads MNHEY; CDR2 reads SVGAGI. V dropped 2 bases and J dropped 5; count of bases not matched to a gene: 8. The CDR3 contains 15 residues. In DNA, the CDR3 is TGTGCCAGCAGTTACCTTGACAGGGCAGGGTATGGCTACACCTTC. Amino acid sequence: CASSYLDRAGYGYTF.

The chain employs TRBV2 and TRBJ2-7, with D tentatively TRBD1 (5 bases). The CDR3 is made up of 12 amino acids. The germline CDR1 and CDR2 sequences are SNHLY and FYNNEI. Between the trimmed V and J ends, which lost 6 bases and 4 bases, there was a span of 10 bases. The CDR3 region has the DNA TGTGCCAGCAGGAGGCAGGGTTACGAGCAGTACTTC. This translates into CASRRQGYEQYF.

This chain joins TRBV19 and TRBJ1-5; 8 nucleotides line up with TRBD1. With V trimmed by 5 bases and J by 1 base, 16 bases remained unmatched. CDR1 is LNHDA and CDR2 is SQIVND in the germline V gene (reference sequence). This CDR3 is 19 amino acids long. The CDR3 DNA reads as TGTGCCAGTAGTCGACCCAGGGGGCCCCGAGCTGGGAGCAATCAGCCCCAGCATTTT. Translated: CASSRPRGPRAGSNQPQHF.

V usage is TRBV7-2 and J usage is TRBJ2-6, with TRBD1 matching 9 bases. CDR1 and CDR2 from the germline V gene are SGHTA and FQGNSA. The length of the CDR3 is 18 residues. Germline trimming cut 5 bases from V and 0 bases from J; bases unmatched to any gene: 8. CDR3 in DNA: TGTGCCAGCAGCCGACAGGGGGGTTTAAACTCTGGGGCCAACGTCCTGACTTTC. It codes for CASSRQGGLNSGANVLTF. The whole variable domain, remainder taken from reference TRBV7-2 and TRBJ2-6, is GAGVSQSPSNKVTEKGKDVELRCDPISGHTALYWYRQSLGQGLEFLIYFQGNSAPDKSGLPSDRFSAERTGGSVSTLTIQRTQQEDSAVYLCASSRQGGLNSGANVLTFGAGSRLTVL.

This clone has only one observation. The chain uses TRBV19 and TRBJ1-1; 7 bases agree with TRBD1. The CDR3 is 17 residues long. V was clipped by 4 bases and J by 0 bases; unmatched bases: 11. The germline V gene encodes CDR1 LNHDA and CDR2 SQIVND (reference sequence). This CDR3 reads CASSNRGTGALNTEAFF. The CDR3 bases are TGTGCCAGTAGTAATCGCGGCACAGGGGCTCTGAACACTGAAGCTTTCTTT. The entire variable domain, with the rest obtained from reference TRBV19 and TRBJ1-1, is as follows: DGGITQSPKYLFRKEGQNVTLSCEQNLNHDAMYWYRQDPGQGLRLIYYSQIVNDFQKGDIAEGYSVSREKKESFPLTVTSAQKNPTAFYLCASSNRGTGALNTEAFFGQGTRLTVV.

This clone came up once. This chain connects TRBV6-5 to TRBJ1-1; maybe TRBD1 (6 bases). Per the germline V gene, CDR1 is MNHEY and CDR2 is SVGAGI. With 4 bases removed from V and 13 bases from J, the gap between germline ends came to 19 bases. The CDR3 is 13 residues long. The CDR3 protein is CASSSQGSHMGFF. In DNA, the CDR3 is TGTGCCAGCAGTTCTCAGGGGTCCCATATGGGTTTCTTT.